This T cell receptor beta chain was identified during a study of cytomegalovirus exposure and HLA in healthy donors. Whole-study results and caveats: The study flagged fewer than 200 TCR beta chains as cytomegalovirus-associated. As confirmed in vitro, three CMV-associated chains were specific for CMV antigens.

Produced via immunoSEQ multiplex PCR; TCRdb's table is partial and in-frame only. The sample has roughly 84,000 clones; approximately 91% are singletons. Between the trimmed V and J ends, which lost 6 bases and 1 base, there was a span of 14 bases. Germline V gene sequence: CDR1 SGHRS, CDR2 YFSETQ. The CDR3 length is 14 residues. Remarks on this clone: The antigen is not known.

The sequenced sample consisted of PBMCs. The J gene is TRBJ2-7, the V gene TRBV5-1; D might be TRBD2 (5 bases). The receptor's source is a man aged 30-40 years in good health and CMV-seronegative. CDR3 loop: CASKRTDRSYEQYF. The CDR3 coding sequence is TGCGCCAGCAAGCGGACTGATAGGTCCTACGAGCAGTACTTC. The whole variable domain, remainder taken from reference TRBV5-1 and TRBJ2-7, is KAGVTQTPRYLIKTRGQQVTLSCSPISGHRSVSWYQQTPGQGLQFLFEYFSETQRNKGNFPGRFSGRQFSNSRSEMNVSTLELGDSALYLCASKRTDRSYEQYFGPGTRLTVT.